The 30 T cell receptor beta chains presented below share a single source sample, sequenced in a study of cytomegalovirus exposure and HLA in healthy donors. PCR amplification relied on 60 Vbeta primers (plus 13 Jbeta primers). TCRdb's copy holds only in-frame clones and misses some; the assay was immunoSEQ multiplex PCR. Here the sample spans about 160,000 clones, roughly 84% being singletons. Sequencing was performed on PBMCs. Receptors were obtained from a man in his late teens or twenties in good health and CMV-seronegative.

The chain joins TRBV7-2 to TRBJ1-5; 8 positions agree with TRBD1. V shed 5 bases, J shed 6 bases, and the junction held 6 bases outside the gene matches. Germline CDR1 SGHTA, CDR2 FQGNSA. CDR3 length: 14 residues. In DNA form, the CDR3 reads TGTGCCAGCAGCCCTACAGGGGGGGGTCAGCCCCAGCATTTT. Translating gives CASSPTGGGQPQHF.

This chain connects TRBV28 to TRBJ1-5, with 7 bases matching TRBD1. Germline lookup yields CDR1 MDHEN and CDR2 SYDVKM. Trimming removed 6 bases from V and 0 bases from J; junction bases left unmatched: 11. The CDR3 sequence is 17 residues long. CDR3 loop: CASSRTGIKFSNQPQHF. DNA for the CDR3: TGTGCCAGCAGCAGGACAGGTATCAAATTTAGCAATCAGCCCCAGCATTTT.

CDR3 bases: TGTGCCAGCACCATGATAAGAGGATCCTACGAGCAGTACTTC. Translation: CASTMIRGSYEQYF. The chain couples TRBV6-5 to TRBJ2-7, with D uncertain. CDR3 size: 14 residues. Trimming took 7 bases from V and 1 from J, leaving 14 bases between them. CDR1 and CDR2 from the germline V gene are MNHEY and SVGAGI.

Details on this clone: The junction and the germline gene differ at one end; a read error may be behind it. At the DNA level, this CDR3 is encoded by other sequences in the same sample as well. J is TRBJ1-1 and V is TRBV9; D may be TRBD1 (5 bases). Germline-derived CDR1 and CDR2 are SGDLS and YYNGEE. CDR3 length equals 16 residues. CDR3 DNA: TGTGCCAGCAGCCCCGGGGGGGGAAGAGGGCACACTGAGGCTTTCTTT. It codes for CASSPGGGRGHTEAFF.

V and J are TRBV11-2 and TRBJ2-1; possibly TRBD2 for D (6 bases). This CDR3 is 14 amino acids long. The V gene's germline CDR1 is SGHAT and CDR2 FQNNGV. Trimming stripped 5 bases from V and 9 bases from J, with 17 bases between. CDR3 nucleotides: TGTGCCAGCAGCCCGGCTGGGCTAGCGAGTGAGCAGTTCTTC. As protein: CASSPAGLASEQFF.

A word on this clone: An end of the junction does not agree with germline; a read error may underlie this. The rearrangement links TRBV25-1 to TRBJ2-1; the D gene is possibly TRBD2 (5 bases). The germline V gene has CDR1 MGHDK and CDR2 SYGVNS. The CDR3 extends over 12 amino acids. The CDR3 loop reads CASSGESNGQFF. DNA of the CDR3: TGTGCCAGCAGTGGGGAGAGTAATGGGCAGTTCTTC.

The chain is built from TRBV19 and TRBJ1-1, with a tentative D call TRBD1 (6 bases). The V gene lost 5 bases and the J gene lost 0 bases, with 13 bases spanning the gap. Germline CDR1 is LNHDA and CDR2 is SQIVND (reference sequence). CDR3 size: 15 residues. The CDR3, as DNA: TGTGCCAGTAGTTCACAGGGAGGGGTGAACACTGAAGCTTTCTTT. Translating it yields CASSSQGGVNTEAFF.

J is TRBJ1-5 and V is TRBV18; unclear D gene. Germline CDR1 and CDR2: KGHSH and LQKENI. V lost 3 bases and J lost 3, with 6 bases in between. The CDR3 extends over 13 amino acids. CDR3 nucleotides: TGTGCCAGCTCACCCGGGAACAATCAGCCCCAGCATTTT. Translating it yields CASSPGNNQPQHF.

This chain connects TRBV7-3 to TRBJ2-1; the D gene is possibly TRBD1 (6 bases). CDR1 SGHTA and CDR2 FQGTGA come from the germline V gene. This CDR3 spans 14 amino acids. V dropped 4 bases and J dropped 9 bases, with 16 bases sitting between them. CDR3 amino acids: CASSSRGSLSEQFF. DNA for the CDR3: TGTGCCAGCAGCTCCAGGGGTTCCCTATCTGAGCAGTTCTTC.

This chain joins TRBV9 and TRBJ2-7; D gene uncertain. This CDR3 has 13 residues. V lost 7 bases to trimming and J lost 6 bases, with 17 bases between them. Germline V gives CDR1 SGDLS, CDR2 YYNGEE. The CDR3, as DNA: TGTGCCAGCGGCCCGGAGTCGGAGAGCGAGCAGTACTTC. Protein: CASGPESESEQYF.

Written as DNA, the CDR3 is TGTGCCAGCAGCTCAGGGGGTACAGGGAGTCCCTCCGAGCAGTACTTC. Translating gives CASSSGGTGSPSEQYF. The chain couples TRBV7-8 to TRBJ2-7; 7 positions agree with TRBD1. The junction had 15 bases not matched to a gene; V was cut back by 4 bases and J by 6 bases. Germline values: CDR1 SGHVS, CDR2 FQNEAQ. The CDR3 has 16 residues.

The chain recombines TRBV5-6 with TRBJ2-7, with 9 bases lining up with TRBD2. The V gene end was trimmed by 3 bases and the J gene end by 2 bases; junction bases not matched to a gene: 12. In germline, CDR1 is SGHDT, CDR2 YYEEEE. The CDR3 loop spans 17 amino acids. Written as DNA, the CDR3 is TGTGCCAGCAGCTGGGGATTGGGGCTAGCGGGACCCTACGAGCAGTACTTC. Amino acid sequence: CASSWGLGLAGPYEQYF.

This chain joins TRBV6-5 and TRBJ1-5, with TRBD1 as a possible D gene (6 bases). Germline loops: CDR1 MNHEY, CDR2 SVGAGI. This CDR3 region has 14 residues. Trimming removed 5 bases at V and 1 base at J, with 9 bases between. The CDR3 region has the DNA TGTGCCAGCAGTGGGAGGGGGAGCAATCAGCCCCAGCATTTT. It codes for CASSGRGSNQPQHF.

This chain connects TRBV14 to TRBJ1-4; TRBD1 might be the D (6 bases). The CDR3 spans 16 residues. Trimming stripped 2 bases from V and 0 bases from J, with 10 bases between. Germline V CDR1 and CDR2: SGHDN, FVKESK. As DNA, the CDR3 is TGTGCCAGCAGCCAACAGGGGCCCACAACTAATGAAAAACTGTTTTTT. Its translation: CASSQQGPTTNEKLFF.

The chain has TRBV6-4 and TRBJ2-3, with 10 bases lining up with TRBD2. Germline V gives CDR1 MRHNA, CDR2 SNTAGT. Unmatched junction bases numbered 2, after V lost 4 bases and J lost 7 bases. The CDR3 sequence is 13 residues long. CDR3 region: CASSATSGYTQYF. The CDR3 coding sequence is TGTGCCAGCAGTGCGACTAGCGGGTATACGCAGTATTTT.

CDR3 bases: TGTGCCAGCAGTCCTTCCTACTCGTCCTACGAGCAGTACTTC. This sequence encodes CASSPSYSSYEQYF. The V and J genes are TRBV5-8 and TRBJ2-7; D gene unclear. The CDR3 loop spans 14 amino acids. Trimming stripped 5 bases from V and 1 base from J, with 13 bases between. The germline V gene has CDR1 SGHTS and CDR2 YDEGEE. The whole variable domain, filled in from reference TRBV5-8 and TRBJ2-7, reads EAGVTQSPTHLIKTRGQQATLRCSPISGHTSVYWYQQALGLGLQFLLWYDEGEERNRGNFPPRFSGRQFPNYSSELNVNALELEDSALYLCASSPSYSSYEQYFGPGTRLTVT.

This chain joins TRBV5-1 and TRBJ2-5, with a tentative D call TRBD1 (5 bases). V was clipped by 3 bases and J by 3 bases, with 21 bases between them. CDR3 size: 17 residues. CDR1 is SGHRS and CDR2 is YFSETQ in the germline V gene. The CDR3: CASSSTTRELTKETQYF. The CDR3 DNA is TGCGCCAGCAGCTCCACAACCAGGGAACTAACCAAAGAGACCCAGTACTTC.

V and J are TRBV7-9 and TRBJ1-1; D remains ambiguous. V lost 5 bases to trimming and J lost 7 bases, with 17 bases between them. This CDR3 has 14 amino acids. Germline CDR1 is SEHNR and CDR2 is FQNEAQ (reference sequence). The CDR3 bases are TGTGCCAGCAGCCGGGATTATAAAAGCCTTGAAGCTTTCTTT. Encoded protein: CASSRDYKSLEAFF.

A few counts support this clone. J is TRBJ2-1 and V is TRBV23-1, with TRBD2 matching over 11 bases. TRBV23-1 is noted as an ORF with a role that remains uncertain. CDR3 length equals 15 residues. Trimming removed 8 bases from V and 6 bases from J; junction bases left unmatched: 9. The CDR3 region is CASRKRLAGTNEQFF. The CDR3 nucleotides are TGCGCCAGCCGCAAAAGACTAGCGGGGACCAATGAGCAGTTCTTC.

CDR3 DNA sequence: TGTGCCAGCAGTTCCGATTGGACAGGGGCCCACTCTGGGGCCAACGTCCTGACTTTC. Translating it yields CASSSDWTGAHSGANVLTF. The V gene is TRBV28, the J gene TRBJ2-6; 9 bases line up with TRBD1. Germline CDR1 MDHEN, CDR2 SYDVKM. V lost 4 bases to trimming and J lost 0 bases; unmatched junction nucleotides: 10. This CDR3 has 19 residues.

The V gene is TRBV7-2, the J gene TRBJ1-1, with 7 bases lining up with TRBD1. There are 13 residues in the CDR3. Per germline, CDR1 SGHTA and CDR2 FQGNSA. V was pared by 5 bases and J by 1 base, with 1 base of the junction left unmatched. The CDR3 DNA follows: TGTGCCAGCAGCCGGGACAGGAACACTGAAGCTTTCTTT. Translated, it gives CASSRDRNTEAFF.

The V and J genes are TRBV6-6 and TRBJ1-1, with D possibly being TRBD1 (5 bases). The germline gives CDR1 MNHNY, CDR2 SVGAGI (reference sequence). Trimming cost V 2 bases and J 8 bases, with 15 bases left between them. The CDR3 spans 14 residues. CDR3 residues: CASSYRKPGFEAFF. The CDR3 DNA follows: TGTGCCAGCAGTTACCGTAAACCAGGGTTCGAAGCTTTCTTT.

This clone was detected once. This rearrangement joins TRBV20-1 to TRBJ1-1; the D gene is possibly TRBD1 (6 bases). The CDR3 is 11 amino acids. Per the germline V gene, CDR1 is DFQATT and CDR2 is SNEGSKA (reference sequence). The germline V and J ends were trimmed by 6 bases and 7 bases, with 12 bases remaining between them. CDR3 loop: CSASGVGEAFF. As DNA, the CDR3 is TGCAGTGCCTCAGGGGTTGGTGAAGCTTTCTTT.

The chain couples TRBV10-3 to TRBJ2-5; 9 nucleotides agree with TRBD2. Germline V gene data show CDR1 as ENHRY and CDR2 as SYGVKD. The ends lost 3 bases at V and 3 bases at J; junction bases unmatched: 2. The CDR3 loop spans 14 amino acids. As DNA, the CDR3 is TGTGCCATCAGTGACCTAGCGGGGAAAGAGACCCAGTACTTC. This encodes CAISDLAGKETQYF.

The V and J genes are TRBV6-5 and TRBJ2-5, with 9 nucleotides matching TRBD2. The CDR3 spans 15 residues. V lost 2 bases, J lost 11 bases, and 12 bases stayed unmatched. Per the germline V gene, CDR1 is MNHEY and CDR2 is SVGAGI. As DNA, the CDR3 is TGTGCCAGCAGTTACGCCGGCGGGAGGGCCGGGGAGCAGTACTTC. Translated: CASSYAGGRAGEQYF.

J is TRBJ2-7 and V is TRBV5-4; D is unclear. Trimming left V 3 bases short and J 5 bases short, with 12 bases between. Germline V gene sequence: CDR1 SGHNT, CDR2 YYREEE (reference sequence). CDR3 size: 13 residues. DNA for the CDR3: TGTGCCAGCAGCTCGGGTCTTAGCAACGAGCAGTACTTC. Translated: CASSSGLSNEQYF.

This clone has just a few counts. V gene TRBV5-6 combines with J gene TRBJ2-6; D possibly corresponds to TRBD2 (5 bases). The CDR3 contains 15 residues. The germline CDR1 and CDR2 sequences are SGHDT and YYEEEE. Trimming left V 2 bases short and J 0 bases short, with 6 bases between. CDR3 loop: CASSLGGSGANVLTF. CDR3 nucleotides: TGTGCCAGCAGCTTAGGAGGCTCTGGGGCCAACGTCCTGACTTTC.

V is TRBV6-1 and J is TRBJ2-2, with D perhaps TRBD2 (6 bases). The CDR3 totals 14 residues. Trimming stripped 7 bases from V and 7 bases from J, with 16 bases between. Per the germline V gene, CDR1 is MNHNS and CDR2 is SASEGT. The CDR3 DNA reads as TGTGCCAGCACCCAAGGAGGGGTTAACGGGGAGCTGTTTTTT. It translates to CASTQGGVNGELFF.

The chain has TRBV5-6 and TRBJ2-5; maybe TRBD2 (6 bases). Germline lookup yields CDR1 SGHDT and CDR2 YYEEEE. The CDR3 has 17 residues. V shed 0 bases and J shed 2 bases, with 17 bases lying between them. CDR3 amino acids: CASSLATPEGVQETQYF. Here the CDR3 DNA reads TGTGCCAGCAGCTTGGCTACCCCGGAGGGAGTACAAGAGACCCAGTACTTC.

The rearrangement links TRBV5-4 to TRBJ2-7; possible D gene TRBD2, 6 bases. Trimming removed 1 base from V and 6 bases from J, with 14 bases in between. CDR3 size: 14 residues. Germline values: CDR1 SGHNT, CDR2 YYREEE (reference sequence). CDR3 in amino acids: CASSLRVARGEQYF. DNA for the CDR3: TGTGCCAGCAGCTTGCGTGTAGCGCGGGGCGAGCAGTACTTC. The whole variable domain, filled in from reference TRBV5-4 and TRBJ2-7, reads ETGVTQSPTHLIKTRGQQVTLRCSSQSGHNTVSWYQQALGQGPQFIFQYYREEENGRGNFPPRFSGLQFPNYSSELNVNALELDDSALYLCASSLRVARGEQYFGPGTRLTVT.